This passage covers 11 T cell receptor beta chains from one sample sequenced in a study of metastatic and nonmetastatic thyroid tumors. TCRdb re-clonotyped the PCR reads via MiXCR. This table holds tens of thousands of clones, 30% found once. Patients had received no treatment of any kind before thyroid surgery. Specimen: blood. Receptor source: a female donor with papillary thyroid cancer or a benign thyroid nodule (not recorded which). Some clones in this sample may be carry-over from other donors' samples.

This clone was recorded at least ten times. The V and J genes are TRBV7-3 and TRBJ2-7; 9 bases line up with TRBD2. The CDR3 consists of 20 residues. Looked up from germline, CDR1 is SGHTA and CDR2 is FQGTGA. V shed 1 base, J shed 1 base, and the junction held 17 bases outside the gene matches. CDR3 in amino acids: CASSLRASGNVRVGSYEQYF. The CDR3 nucleotides are TGTGCCAGCAGCTTAAGGGCTAGCGGGAACGTACGGGTAGGATCCTACGAGCAGTACTTC.

This clone appeared many times. J is TRBJ2-2 and V is TRBV24-1; 8 nucleotides match TRBD2. The length of the CDR3 is 15 residues. The V gene's germline CDR1 is KGHDR and CDR2 SFDVKD. V shed 4 bases, J shed 3 bases, and the junction held 3 bases outside the gene matches. The CDR3: CATSESGGHTGELFF. DNA for the CDR3: TGTGCCACCAGTGAAAGCGGGGGCCACACCGGGGAGCTGTTTTTT.

This chain uses TRBV20-1 with TRBJ2-7; no reliable D call. Trimming left V 1 base short and J 2 bases short, with 12 bases between. The CDR3 loop spans 14 amino acids. Germline lookup yields CDR1 DFQATT and CDR2 SNEGSKA (reference sequence). CDR3 bases: TGCAGTGCTAGAGTCGTACAACAGACCTACGAGCAGTACTTC. Amino acid sequence: CSARVVQQTYEQYF.

This clone was observed many times. One base away lies a much larger clone, so this may be a sequencing read error. The chain carries TRBV6-2 or TRBV6-3 and TRBJ2-6, with no clear D. The CDR3 consists of 14 residues. Germline V gives CDR1 MNHEY, CDR2 SVGEGT. Trimming removed 10 bases from V and 0 bases from J, with 10 bases in between. The CDR3 sequence: CATSLDSGANVLTF. The CDR3 coding sequence is TGTGCCACCAGCCTCGACTCTGGGGCCAACGTCCTGACTTTC.

This clone was seen a handful of times. V is TRBV6-1 and J is TRBJ1-2; perhaps TRBD1 as D (5 bases). CDR3 length equals 14 residues. Germline V gene data show CDR1 as MNHNS and CDR2 as SASEGT. V dropped 2 bases and J dropped 3 bases, with 10 bases sitting between them. As DNA, the CDR3 is TGTGCCAGCAGTGAATCGGCCAGGGACTATGGCTACACCTTC. Amino acids: CASSESARDYGYTF.

For this clone: One end of the junction fails to match germline, which may point to a read error. This rearrangement joins TRBV5-6 to TRBJ2-3; either TRBD1 or TRBD2 may fit D (6 bases each). The CDR3 spans 16 residues. Per the germline V gene, CDR1 is SGHDT and CDR2 is YYEEEE. This CDR3 reads CSSSLKRGLFTGTQYF. As DNA, the CDR3 is TGTTCCAGCAGCTTGAAACGGGGGCTCTTCACAGGTACGCAGTATTTT. The full variable domain, rest sourced from reference TRBV5-6 and TRBJ2-3, is DAGVTQSPTHLIKTRGQQVTLRCSPKSGHDTVSWYQQALGQGPQFIFQYYEEEERQRGNFPDRFSGHQFPNYSSELNVNALLLGDSALYLCSSSLKRGLFTGTQYFGPGTRLTVL.

The sample holds many counts of this clone. J is TRBJ2-2 and V is TRBV27, with TRBD1 matching 9 bases. This CDR3 comprises 14 residues. The germline CDR1 and CDR2 sequences are MNHEY and SMNVEV (reference sequence). V gave up 4 bases and J gave up 9 bases; unmatched junction bases: 6. The DNA of the CDR3 is TGTGCCAGCAGTTCAACACAGGGGGCCAGGGAGCTGTTTTTT. It yields the protein CASSSTQGARELFF.

This clone was picked up a small number of times. This rearrangement joins TRBV2 to TRBJ2-7; D could derive from TRBD1 or TRBD2 (6 bases each). The CDR3 consists of 15 residues. CDR1 is SNHLY, CDR2 FYNNEI, per germline. The germline V and J ends were trimmed by 1 base and 3 bases, with 13 bases remaining between them. The DNA for the CDR3 is TGTGCCAGCAGTGAAGGGAGGGGGTTCGGCTACGAGCAGTACTTC. It translates to CASSEGRGFGYEQYF.

The chain recombines TRBV7-2 with TRBJ1-2, with TRBD1 matching 9 bases. Per the germline V gene, CDR1 is SGHTA and CDR2 is FQGNSA. This CDR3 has 14 residues. The V segment lost 5 bases and the J segment 5 bases; nucleotides outside the gene matches: 6. The CDR3 reads CASSPDRGPYGYTF. The CDR3 coding sequence is TGTGCCAGCAGCCCGGACAGGGGTCCATATGGCTACACCTTC.

This clone was counted ten times or more. The CDR3 spells CASSRVGPEAFF. The CDR3 region has the DNA TGTGCCAGCAGCAGGGTCGGCCCTGAAGCTTTCTTT. The rearrangement joins TRBV9 to TRBJ1-1; no clear D gene. Germline V gene data show CDR1 as SGDLS and CDR2 as YYNGEE. The V and J ends lost 4 bases and 6 bases respectively, with 10 bases between them. This CDR3 region has 12 residues.

Concerning this clone itself: Other DNA sequences in the sample encode the same CDR3. This sequence joins TRBV20-1 and TRBJ2-3; tentatively, D is TRBD2 (7 bases). The V gene lost 6 bases and the J gene lost 3 bases, with 22 bases spanning the gap. The CDR3 totals 16 residues. In germline, CDR1 is DFQATT, CDR2 SNEGSKA (reference sequence). Here the CDR3 DNA reads TGCAGTGCACCACAAGGGGGAGGGAGTAGGACAGATACGCAGTATTTT. Protein sequence: CSAPQGGGSRTDTQYF.